A selection of T cell receptor beta chains follows, all from one sample in a study of shared clonotypes between healthy human individuals. The assay was immunoSEQ multiplex PCR, and TCRdb's table has in-frame clones only and misses some. The table has around 2,000,000 clones, approximately 94% seen once. Sequenced material: naive CD8+ T cells sorted from blood. The receptors here all came from a man between 18 and 29 years old in good health. CDR3s include the opening cysteine and the closing phenylalanine or tryptophan. A D gene is named only where the DNA matches it firmly. Size is stated for part of the rows, as once, few or many counts, or as a class when the clone is expanded.

clone_size j_call v_call d_call cdr3_nt cdr3_aa
- TRBJ2-1 TRBV25-1 - TGTGCCAGCAGCCCAGATGAGCAGTTCTTC CASSPDEQFF
- TRBJ2-2 TRBV6-5 - TGTGCCAGCAGTTACCTCGAGGCCCCGAACACCGGGGAGCTGTTTTTT CASSYLEAPNTGELFF
- TRBJ2-2 TRBV7-9 - TGTGCCTCACGTTGGACAGCGAACACCGGGGAGCTGTTTTTT CASRWTANTGELFF
- TRBJ2-3 TRBV9 - TGTGCCAGCAGCGTAGAAGACTGGGGGGATACGCAGTATTTT CASSVEDWGDTQYF
- TRBJ1-1 TRBV7-8 - TGTGCCAGCAGCCCATCGACAGGCGGGGACACTGAAGCTTTCTTT CASSPSTGGDTEAFF
- TRBJ2-3 TRBV11-2 - TGTGCCAGCAGCACCAGGGCCATTTATGGAGATACGCAGTATTTT CASSTRAIYGDTQYF
- TRBJ2-2 TRBV19 TRBD1 TGTGCCAGTAGTACGGGACAGGGGGCCGGGGAGCTGTTTTTT CASSTGQGAGELFF
- TRBJ1-4 TRBV4-3 - TGCGCCAGCAGCCAAGATCAAGGCAGTTTAGTTGAAAAACTGTTTTTT CASSQDQGSLVEKLFF
- TRBJ2-1 TRBV19 TRBD2 TGTGCCAGTAGTGGGACTAGTCTACCTAACAATGAGCAGTTCTTC CASSGTSLPNNEQFF
few TRBJ1-1 TRBV11-2 - TGTGCCAGCAGCCCAAATGTTCGCCTCACTGAAGCTTTCTTT CASSPNVRLTEAFF